The TCR beta chain described here comes from a study of low-dose radiotherapy and immunotherapy resistance in tumors. Sample time point: before trial treatment. Priming of first-strand cDNA relied on TRAV- and TRBV-specific primers (covering alpha and beta chains). TCR amplification used roughly 20 PCR cycles, a constant-region primer and a V-primer adapter. TCRdb passed the reads through MiXCR, listing each CDR3 protein once. The data show 64,000 or so distinct CDR3 sequences, 30% to 40% seen once. A few counts support this clonotype. J was trimmed by 3 bases and V by 3 bases; bases with no gene match: 8. The CDR3 has 16 residues.

The sequencing here drew on PBMCs, taken before treatment. V gene TRBV12-3 or TRBV12-4 combines with J gene TRBJ1-5; TRBD1 matches 7 bases. This TCR was sampled from a female donor with ovarian cancer. The CDR3 is CASSFSGGRNNQPQHF. The CDR3 nucleotides read TGTGCCAGCAGTTTCTCAGGGGGACGGAACAATCAGCCCCAGCATTTT.